This TCR beta chain was identified during a study of T cells in Graves' hyperthyroidism and ophthalmopathy. Study-level information: Peripheral blood sampling occurred at initial diagnosis, before any treatment.

The CDR3 is made up of 15 amino acids. V was pared by 6 bases and J by 3 bases, with 7 bases of the junction left unmatched. Germline V gene sequence: CDR1 MNHNS, CDR2 SASEGT. Fresh peripheral blood, more than 8 ml of it, supplied the PBMCs. Study observations and caveats: Expanded thyroid clonotypes (above 0.001) were mostly also found in blood.

With respect to this clonotype: What it binds is not known.

TCR beta CDR3 regions were amplified from RNA transcripts. HTBI primers were used for first-round RT-PCR of the TCR CDR3. Using its own MiXCR run on the multiplex PCR reads, TCRdb lists one record per CDR3 protein. The sample has hundreds of thousands of distinct CDR3 sequences; about 15% are singletons. Sequenced material: blood. The chain couples TRBV6-1 to TRBJ2-1; 8 bases match TRBD2. The TCR comes from a woman aged 45-60 years with Graves' ophthalmopathy. CDR3 in DNA: TGTGCCAGCAGGGGGGAGCGGGAGCTCTACAATGAGCAGTTCTTC. Translation gives CASRGERELYNEQFF.